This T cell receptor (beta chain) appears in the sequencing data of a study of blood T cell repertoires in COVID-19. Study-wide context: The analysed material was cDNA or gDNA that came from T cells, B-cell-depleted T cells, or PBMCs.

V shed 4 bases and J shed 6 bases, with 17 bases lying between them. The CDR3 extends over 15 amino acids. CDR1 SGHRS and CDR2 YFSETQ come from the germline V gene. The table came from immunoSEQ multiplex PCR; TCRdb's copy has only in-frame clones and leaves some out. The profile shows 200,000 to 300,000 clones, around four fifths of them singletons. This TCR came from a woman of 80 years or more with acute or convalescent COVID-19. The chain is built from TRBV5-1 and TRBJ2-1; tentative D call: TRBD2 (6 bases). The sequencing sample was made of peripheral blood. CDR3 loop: CASSLGVGGSNEQFF. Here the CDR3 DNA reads TGCGCCAGCAGCCTCGGGGTTGGGGGGAGCAATGAGCAGTTCTTC.